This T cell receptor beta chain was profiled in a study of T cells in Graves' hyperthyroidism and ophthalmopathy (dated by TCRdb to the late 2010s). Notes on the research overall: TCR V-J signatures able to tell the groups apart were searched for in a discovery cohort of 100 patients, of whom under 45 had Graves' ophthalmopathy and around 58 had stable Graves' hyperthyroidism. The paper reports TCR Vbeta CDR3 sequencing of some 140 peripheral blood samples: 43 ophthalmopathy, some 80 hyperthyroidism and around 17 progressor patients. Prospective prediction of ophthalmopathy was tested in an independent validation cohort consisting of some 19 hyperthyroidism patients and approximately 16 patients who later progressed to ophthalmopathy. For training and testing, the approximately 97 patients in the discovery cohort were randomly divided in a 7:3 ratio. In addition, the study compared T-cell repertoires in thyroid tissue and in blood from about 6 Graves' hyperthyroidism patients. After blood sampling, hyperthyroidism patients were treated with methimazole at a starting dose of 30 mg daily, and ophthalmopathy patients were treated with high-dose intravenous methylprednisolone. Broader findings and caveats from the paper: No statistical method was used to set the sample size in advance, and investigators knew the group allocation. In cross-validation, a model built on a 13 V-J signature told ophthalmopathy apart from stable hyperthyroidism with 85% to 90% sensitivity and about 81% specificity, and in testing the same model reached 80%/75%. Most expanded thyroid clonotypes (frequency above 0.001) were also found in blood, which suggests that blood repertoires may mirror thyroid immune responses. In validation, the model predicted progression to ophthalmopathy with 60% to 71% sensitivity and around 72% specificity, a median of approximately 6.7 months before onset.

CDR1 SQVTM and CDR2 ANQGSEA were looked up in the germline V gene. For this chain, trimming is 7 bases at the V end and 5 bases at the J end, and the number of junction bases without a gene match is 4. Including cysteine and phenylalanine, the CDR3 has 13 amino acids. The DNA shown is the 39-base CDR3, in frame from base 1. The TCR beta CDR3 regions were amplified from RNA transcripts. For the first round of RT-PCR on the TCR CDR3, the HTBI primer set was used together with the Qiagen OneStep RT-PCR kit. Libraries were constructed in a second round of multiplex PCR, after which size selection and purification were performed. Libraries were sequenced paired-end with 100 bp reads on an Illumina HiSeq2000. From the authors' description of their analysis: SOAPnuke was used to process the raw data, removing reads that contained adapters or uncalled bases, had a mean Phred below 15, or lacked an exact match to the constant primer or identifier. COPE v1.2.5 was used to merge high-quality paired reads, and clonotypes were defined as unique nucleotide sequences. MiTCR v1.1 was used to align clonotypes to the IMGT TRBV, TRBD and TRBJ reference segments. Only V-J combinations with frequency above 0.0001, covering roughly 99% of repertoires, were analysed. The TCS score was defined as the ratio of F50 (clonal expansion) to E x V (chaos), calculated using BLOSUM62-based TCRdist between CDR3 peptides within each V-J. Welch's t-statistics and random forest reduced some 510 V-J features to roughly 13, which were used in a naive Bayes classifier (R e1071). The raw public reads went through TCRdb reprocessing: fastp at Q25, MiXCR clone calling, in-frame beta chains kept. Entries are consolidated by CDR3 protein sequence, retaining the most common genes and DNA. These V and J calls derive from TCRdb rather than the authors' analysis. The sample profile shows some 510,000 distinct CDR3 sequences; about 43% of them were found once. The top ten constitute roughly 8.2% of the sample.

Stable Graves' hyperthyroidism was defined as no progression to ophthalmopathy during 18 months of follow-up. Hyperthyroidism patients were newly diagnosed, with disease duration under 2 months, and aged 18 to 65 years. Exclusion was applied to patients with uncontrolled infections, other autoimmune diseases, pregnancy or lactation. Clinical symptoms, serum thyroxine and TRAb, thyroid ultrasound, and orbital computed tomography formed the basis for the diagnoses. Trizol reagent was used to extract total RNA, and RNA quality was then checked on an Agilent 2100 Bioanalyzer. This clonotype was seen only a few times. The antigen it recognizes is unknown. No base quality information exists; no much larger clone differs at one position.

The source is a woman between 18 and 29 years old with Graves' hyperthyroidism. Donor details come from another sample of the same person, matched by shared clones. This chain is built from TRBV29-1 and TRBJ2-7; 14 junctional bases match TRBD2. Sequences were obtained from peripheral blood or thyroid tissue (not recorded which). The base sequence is TGCAGCGCCCGGACTAGCGGGAGGCACGAGCAGTACTTC. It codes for CSARTSGRHEQYF.